This T cell receptor beta chain was retrieved from a study of cytomegalovirus exposure and HLA in healthy donors. Clones were read by immunoSEQ multiplex PCR, and TCRdb kept only the in-frame ones, dropping some. This sample has about 360,000 clones; roughly 89% occur once, and the top ten carry over 0.75%. The validation cohort, a group of some 120 subjects, included the donors and was separate from the approximately 700-subject first cohort. The CDR3 is 18 residues long. CDR1 SGHAT and CDR2 FQNNGV come from the germline V gene. Between the trimmed V and J ends, which lost 1 base and 0 bases, there was a span of 13 bases.

This sequence originates from a woman aged 18-30 years in good health and CMV-seronegative. Material for sequencing was PBMCs. The chain uses TRBV11-2 and TRBJ2-6; unclear D gene. CDR3 bases: TGTGCCAGCAGCTTAGCGGTACGGTCCGCCTCTGGGGCCAACGTCCTGACTTTC. This translates into CASSLAVRSASGANVLTF.